This entry lists 27 T cell receptor beta chains sequenced from one sample in a study of blood T cells in healthy people across ages. Primed by a sample-barcoded 5' primer and a J-beta primer mix, a second PCR proceeded for roughly 7 to 11 cycles. TCRdb redid the calling of the 5' RACE reads with MiXCR, one entry per CDR3 protein. Here the sample spans about 1.6 million distinct CDR3 sequences, about 35% being singletons. The sequencing input was blood. All receptors come from a woman aged 25 to 45 in good health.

Many counts were recorded for this clonotype. This rearrangement joins TRBV20-1 to TRBJ2-5; either TRBD1 or TRBD2 may fit D (5 bases each). CDR3 size: 14 residues. Trimming removed 4 bases at V and 7 bases at J, with 19 bases between. The germline CDR1 and CDR2 sequences are DFQATT and SNEGSKA (reference sequence). The CDR3 loop is CSAIFGQHGGTQYF. Written as DNA, the CDR3 is TGCAGTGCTATATTCGGGCAGCATGGGGGGACCCAGTACTTC.

Only a few counts were recorded for this clonotype. Here the CDR3 reads CATLPPWGNQPQHF. The CDR3 nucleotides are TGTGCCACCCTACCCCCTTGGGGCAATCAGCCCCAGCATTTT. The rearrangement uses TRBV6-1 and TRBJ1-5; no firm D call. V lost 10 bases and J 2 bases, leaving 15 bases between the germline ends. CDR1 MNHNS and CDR2 SASEGT come from the germline V gene. The CDR3 extends over 14 amino acids.

V usage is TRBV10-3 and J usage is TRBJ2-1, with TRBD1 identical over 7 bases. CDR1 ENHRY and CDR2 SYGVKD come from the germline V gene. Trimming took 7 bases from V and 8 from J; bases not matched to a gene: 11. The CDR3 has 14 amino acids. The CDR3 loop reads CAIKETGYGDEQFF. The DNA of the CDR3 is TGTGCCATCAAGGAGACAGGGTATGGCGATGAGCAGTTCTTC.

There are a few counts of this clonotype. The V gene is TRBV20-1, the J gene TRBJ2-1; D unresolved. Trimming stripped 1 base from V and 0 bases from J, with 16 bases between. In germline, CDR1 is DFQATT, CDR2 SNEGSKA (reference sequence). There are 17 residues in the CDR3. The CDR3 DNA sequence: TGCAGTGCTAGAGGGTTGGCGCTAGGAAGCTCCTACAATGAGCAGTTCTTC. This gives the protein CSARGLALGSSYNEQFF.

Only a few counts were recorded for this clonotype. The chain recombines TRBV7-2 with TRBJ1-2, with a weak D call TRBD1 (6 bases). Trimming shortened V by 5 bases and J by 4 bases, and 17 bases separated the two germline ends. The CDR3 is 15 amino acids. Per the germline V gene, CDR1 is SGHTA and CDR2 is FQGNSA. CDR3 loop: CASSHGGRVGYGYTF. CDR3 DNA: TGTGCCAGCAGCCATGGGGGCCGCGTTGGCTATGGCTACACCTTC.

In the case of this clonotype: This probably arose from a read error, given a far larger clone one base away. The chain carries TRBV27 and TRBJ2-7; 9 bases line up with TRBD2. In germline, CDR1 is MNHEY, CDR2 SMNVEV (reference sequence). The CDR3 contains 13 residues. The CDR3 is CVSSLAGPYEQYF. The CDR3 bases are TGTGTCAGCAGCCTAGCGGGGCCCTACGAGCAGTACTTC.

V gene TRBV7-2 combines with J gene TRBJ1-2, with D possibly matching TRBD1 (5 bases). The CDR3 extends over 14 amino acids. V lost 5 bases to trimming and J lost 7 bases, with 17 bases between them. In germline, CDR1 is SGHTA, CDR2 FQGNSA. For the CDR3, the DNA is TGTGCCAGCAGCCCAGCCGGGACCCACACTGGCTACACCTTC. The encoded protein is CASSPAGTHTGYTF.

The chain employs TRBV9 and TRBJ2-2; D unresolved. From germline, CDR1 is SGDLS and CDR2 YYNGEE. The ends were cut back, 0 bases at V and 8 bases at J, with 5 bases in the middle. The CDR3 loop spans 12 amino acids. CDR3 sequence: CASSVDWGELFF. The DNA for the CDR3 is TGTGCCAGCAGCGTAGACTGGGGGGAGCTGTTTTTT.

The V and J genes are TRBV12-3 or TRBV12-4 and TRBJ1-6; D gene unclear. Trimming removed 3 bases at V and 9 bases at J, with 9 bases between. The CDR3 is 13 residues long. The CDR3 DNA reads TGTGCCAGCAGTTTGGGCAGCAGTTCACCCCTCCACTTT. Protein: CASSLGSSSPLHF.

This clonotype was counted only a few times. This rearrangement joins TRBV5-1 to TRBJ2-1; 11 nucleotides line up with TRBD2. V shed 4 bases and J 4 bases; nucleotides not matched to a gene: 7. This CDR3 has 16 amino acids. The germline gives CDR1 SGHRS, CDR2 YFSETQ. The CDR3 here is CASSVAASGGYNEQFF. The CDR3 region has the DNA TGCGCCAGCAGCGTGGCGGCTAGCGGGGGGTACAATGAGCAGTTCTTC.

The V call is TRBV7-9, the J call TRBJ2-1; D unresolved. Looked up from germline, CDR1 is SEHNR and CDR2 is FQNEAQ (reference sequence). The CDR3 covers 13 residues. Trimming removed 3 bases at V and 8 bases at J, with 11 bases between. CDR3 residues: CASSFARQDEQFF. CDR3 nucleotide sequence: TGTGCCAGCAGCTTTGCTAGACAAGATGAGCAGTTCTTC.

The chain has TRBV12-3 or TRBV12-4 and TRBJ2-1; a possible D gene is TRBD2 (6 bases). V dropped 5 bases and J dropped 6 bases, with 14 bases sitting between them. The CDR3 contains 14 residues. CDR3 in DNA: TGTGCCAGCAGTGCCGGGACTGTGAGCAATGAGCAGTTCTTC. It codes for CASSAGTVSNEQFF.

The J gene is TRBJ2-1, the V gene TRBV12-3 or TRBV12-4; D is unclear. This CDR3 spans 11 amino acids. Trimming took 1 base from V and 15 from J, leaving 10 bases between them. The CDR3 reads CASSLGHDLFF. The DNA of the CDR3 is TGTGCCAGCAGTTTAGGTCACGACTTGTTCTTC.

This clonotype was observed a handful of times. This chain links TRBV27 with TRBJ2-7, with 8 bases aligning to TRBD1. Germline lookup yields CDR1 MNHEY and CDR2 SMNVEV (reference sequence). V was clipped by 5 bases and J by 3 bases; unmatched bases: 9. The CDR3 is made up of 15 amino acids. CDR3 DNA sequence: TGTGCCAGCAGTCCGCGGACAGGGATTTTCTACGAGCAGTACTTC. This gives the protein CASSPRTGIFYEQYF.

This chain uses TRBV20-1 with TRBJ1-2, with D possibly TRBD1 on 6 matching bases. CDR3 size: 14 residues. Germline CDR1 and CDR2: DFQATT and SNEGSKA (reference sequence). V shed 3 bases and J shed 2 bases, with 13 bases lying between them. CDR3 coding DNA: TGCAGTGCTAGTCCCAGGGGAGGGAACTATGGCTACACCTTC. This encodes CSASPRGGNYGYTF.

There are a few counts of this clonotype. The chain uses TRBV7-9 and TRBJ2-7, with D tentatively TRBD1 (6 bases). The CDR3 sequence is 18 residues long. V was pared by 5 bases and J by 3 bases, with 26 bases between. Germline CDR1 is SEHNR and CDR2 is FQNEAQ (reference sequence). The CDR3 coding sequence is TGTGCCAGCAGCCTAAGGACAGCACTAGACCGTCCAGACTACGAGCAGTACTTC. This codes for CASSLRTALDRPDYEQYF.

CDR3 amino acids: CSANPPFAESGKNIQYF. CDR3 coding DNA: TGCAGTGCAAACCCCCCTTTTGCGGAGAGTGGCAAAAACATTCAGTACTTC. The J gene is TRBJ2-4, the V gene TRBV20-1; D not resolved. CDR3 size: 17 residues. Germline V gives CDR1 DFQATT, CDR2 SNEGSKA (reference sequence). V dropped 6 bases and J dropped 3 bases, with 24 bases sitting between them.

The rearrangement uses TRBV15 and TRBJ2-5; D may be TRBD1 or TRBD2 (6 bases each). CDR3 length: 14 amino acids. The V end was cut by 4 bases, the J end by 9 bases, with 18 bases between. In germline, CDR1 is LNHNV, CDR2 YYDKDF (reference sequence). The CDR3 DNA reads TGTGCCACCAGCATCCTCAGGGGCCCGGGGGCCCAGTACTTC. Its translation is CATSILRGPGAQYF.

This clonotype was detected many times. The genes are TRBV15 and TRBJ2-5; perhaps TRBD2 as D (5 bases). There are 14 residues in the CDR3. Trimming removed 0 bases at V and 5 bases at J, with 10 bases between. The germline V gene encodes CDR1 LNHNV and CDR2 YYDKDF (reference sequence). CDR3 DNA: TGTGCCACCAGCAGAGAACTAGAGACCGAGACCCAGTACTTC. Translation gives CATSRELETETQYF.

The rearrangement joins TRBV6-2 or TRBV6-3 to TRBJ2-7; 8 bases are a match to TRBD1. V trimming: 2 bases; J trimming: 6 bases; junction bases outside the gene matches: 12. The CDR3 is made up of 16 amino acids. Germline CDR1 reads MNHEY; CDR2 reads SVGEGT. CDR3 region: CASSYPGTGSIIEQYF. The CDR3 nucleotides read TGTGCCAGCAGTTACCCAGGGACAGGCAGTATCATCGAGCAGTACTTC.

The V call is TRBV14, the J call TRBJ1-4; D is uncertain. Trimming shortened V by 2 bases and J by 3 bases, and 10 bases separated the two germline ends. The CDR3 runs 15 residues. Germline V lookup: CDR1 SGHDN, CDR2 FVKESK. The CDR3 protein is CASSQISGPNEKLFF. CDR3 nucleotides: TGTGCCAGCAGCCAAATATCTGGGCCTAATGAAAAACTGTTTTTT.

This clonotype was recorded a few times. This chain links TRBV20-1 with TRBJ1-6; D uncertain. CDR3 length: 15 residues. Germline V gene sequence: CDR1 DFQATT, CDR2 SNEGSKA (reference sequence). V was trimmed by 2 bases and J by 9 bases, leaving 17 bases between them. The CDR3 reads CSARYGLWAGSPLHF. The DNA for the CDR3 is TGCAGTGCTAGATACGGGTTGTGGGCCGGTTCACCCCTCCACTTT.

This clonotype was seen a handful of times. The rearrangement links TRBV20-1 to TRBJ2-7; 9 bases match TRBD2. The V gene's germline CDR1 is DFQATT and CDR2 SNEGSKA (reference sequence). Losses at the gene ends were 6 bases for V and 2 bases for J; bases not matched to a gene: 8. This CDR3 has 14 amino acids. CDR3 bases: TGCAGTGCGGCCCCTAGCGGGGCGCCCTACGAGCAGTACTTC. This sequence encodes CSAAPSGAPYEQYF.

The J gene is TRBJ2-5, the V gene TRBV5-1; 7 positions agree with TRBD1. The germline CDR1 and CDR2 sequences are SGHRS and YFSETQ. The CDR3 sequence is 16 residues long. The trim removed 0 bases at V and 1 base at J, leaving 6 bases unmatched. The CDR3 protein is CASSLGDRVGQETQYF. The CDR3 DNA reads as TGCGCCAGCAGCTTGGGAGACAGGGTTGGCCAAGAGACCCAGTACTTC.

The chain carries TRBV29-1 and TRBJ1-5, with D uncertain. The CDR3 is 17 residues long. V gave up 2 bases and J gave up 2 bases, with 19 bases separating them. CDR1 SQVTM and CDR2 ANQGSEA come from the germline V gene. The CDR3 DNA reads as TGCAGCGTTGAACACGTTAGTTGTTCAACCCGCAATCAGCCCCAGCATTTT. Translated, it gives CSVEHVSCSTRNQPQHF.

The genes are TRBV9 and TRBJ2-1; TRBD1 or TRBD2 may be the D gene (5 bases each). CDR3 length: 17 amino acids. Germline V gene data show CDR1 as SGDLS and CDR2 as YYNGEE. The V and J ends lost 0 bases and 6 bases respectively, with 19 bases between them. CDR3 coding DNA: TGTGCCAGCAGCGTAGACGCGCGGGTTCTAGGGGTCAATGAGCAGTTCTTC. Translation: CASSVDARVLGVNEQFF. Drawing the rest from reference TRBV9 and TRBJ2-1, the complete variable domain is DSGVTQTPKHLITATGQRVTLRCSPRSGDLSVYWYQQSLDQGLQFLIQYYNGEERAKGNILERFSAQQFPDLHSELNLSSLELGDSALYFCASSVDARVLGVNEQFFGPGTRLTVL.

This clonotype has a count of ten or more. A junction end diverges from the germline sequence, so it may reflect a read error. CDR3: CAIGDNNEQFF. The CDR3 nucleotides read TGTGCCATCGGTGACAATAATGAGCAGTTCTTC. The chain links TRBV10-3 to TRBJ2-1, with D hard to call. This CDR3 is built from 11 residues. In germline, CDR1 is ENHRY, CDR2 SYGVKD.